This passage covers 15 T cell receptor beta chains from one sample sequenced in a study of PD-L1 blockade in urothelial cancer. Data came from immunoSEQ multiplex PCR; TCRdb stores just in-frame clones and leaves some out. The data hold about 57,000 clones, with 86% observed a single time. Sequenced material: PBMCs, taken around atezolizumab (anti-PD-L1) treatment. Receptor source: a man aged 45-65 years with urothelial cancer.

V usage is TRBV7-8 and J usage is TRBJ1-3, with 8 bases fitting TRBD1. Looked up from germline, CDR1 is SGHVS and CDR2 is FQNEAQ. The CDR3 runs 15 residues. J was trimmed by 8 bases and V by 5 bases; bases with no gene match: 11. The CDR3 loop is CASSLLTGERDTIYF. The CDR3 DNA sequence: TGTGCCAGCAGCCTCTTGACAGGGGAAAGGGACACCATATATTTT.

This chain links TRBV10-3 with TRBJ1-1; 9 bases match TRBD1. Germline assignment: CDR1 ENHRY and CDR2 SYGVKD. CDR3 length: 16 amino acids. V gave up 4 bases and J gave up 2 bases; unmatched junction bases: 8. CDR3 protein: CAISGGPGQGNTEAFF. The CDR3 region has the DNA TGTGCCATCAGTGGGGGCCCGGGACAGGGAAACACTGAAGCTTTCTTT.

The gene calls are TRBV18 and TRBJ1-5; TRBD1 is a possible D gene (6 bases). Germline-derived CDR1 and CDR2 are KGHSH and LQKENI. The CDR3 runs 15 residues. Trimming stripped 6 bases from V and 4 bases from J, with 16 bases between. The CDR3 sequence: CASSYTGQKNQPQHF. CDR3 DNA: TGTGCCAGCTCCTACACCGGACAGAAAAATCAGCCCCAGCATTTT.

In DNA, the CDR3 is TGTGCCACCTCACTGGAGCTGTGGCCCGGGAGGGAGACCCAGTACTTC. Protein product: CATSLELWPGRETQYF. The genes are TRBV15 and TRBJ2-5; 7 bases are a match to TRBD2. This CDR3 region has 16 residues. The germline V gene has CDR1 LNHNV and CDR2 YYDKDF (reference sequence). Trimming cost V 8 bases and J 5 bases; bases outside gene matches: 17. The variable domain in full, completed from reference TRBV15 and TRBJ2-5, reads DAMVIQNPRYQVTQFGKPVTLSCSQTLNHNVMYWYQQKSSQAPKLLFHYYDKDFNNEADTPDNFQSRRPNTSFCFLDIRSPGLGDTAMYLCATSLELWPGRETQYFGPGTRLLVL.

This clone was picked up a small number of times. This rearrangement joins TRBV19 to TRBJ2-2; no clear D. Germline CDR1 LNHDA, CDR2 SQIVND (reference sequence). This CDR3 is built from 12 residues. The V and J ends lost 4 bases and 5 bases respectively, with 5 bases between them. CDR3 nucleotide sequence: TGTGCCAGTAGTACGTATACCGGGGAGCTGTTTTTT. Its translation: CASSTYTGELFF.

V and J are TRBV5-5 and TRBJ1-5; D may be TRBD1 (5 bases). The CDR3 length is 14 residues. Per germline, CDR1 SGHKS and CDR2 YYEKEE (reference sequence). The V gene lost 4 bases and the J gene lost 4 bases, with 12 bases spanning the gap. The CDR3 protein is CASSPGTVNQPQHF. CDR3 DNA sequence: TGTGCCAGCAGCCCGGGGACTGTTAATCAGCCCCAGCATTTT.

This rearrangement joins TRBV9 to TRBJ1-1; tentatively, D is TRBD1 (6 bases). V lost 3 bases and J lost 5, with 17 bases in between. The CDR3 covers 15 residues. Germline CDR1 and CDR2: SGDLS and YYNGEE. CDR3: CASSGAQGGVTEAFF. In nucleotides, the CDR3 is TGTGCCAGCAGCGGGGCCCAAGGGGGGGTGACTGAAGCTTTCTTT. Combining the CDR3 with reference TRBV9 and TRBJ1-1 gives the whole variable domain DSGVTQTPKHLITATGQRVTLRCSPRSGDLSVYWYQQSLDQGLQFLIQYYNGEERAKGNILERFSAQQFPDLHSELNLSSLELGDSALYFCASSGAQGGVTEAFFGQGTRLTVV.

This clone was picked up one time. The rearrangement links TRBV2 to TRBJ2-7; perhaps TRBD2 as D (5 bases). Germline-derived CDR1 and CDR2 are SNHLY and FYNNEI. Trimming removed 4 bases from V and 8 bases from J, with 24 bases in between. The CDR3 runs 16 residues. CDR3 residues: CASSVERTAALKKQYF. For the CDR3, the DNA is TGTGCCAGCAGTGTCGAGAGGACTGCCGCTCTTAAGAAGCAGTACTTC.

This clone appeared a single time. The chain links TRBV6-1 to TRBJ2-1; 8 bases align to TRBD1. There are 16 residues in the CDR3. CDR1 and CDR2 (germline): MNHNS, SASEGT. The V and J ends lost 4 bases and 6 bases, in that order; junction bases with no gene match: 11. The CDR3 loop is CASSVQGVGLGNEQFF. Written as DNA, the CDR3 is TGTGCCAGCAGTGTACAGGGGGTGGGACTTGGCAATGAGCAGTTCTTC.

V is TRBV9 and J is TRBJ2-1; 10 nucleotides line up with TRBD2. Germline V gives CDR1 SGDLS, CDR2 YYNGEE. The CDR3 is made up of 15 amino acids. The V and J ends lost 3 bases and 6 bases, in that order; junction bases with no gene match: 6. This CDR3 is CASSAGTSEVNEQFF. The CDR3 DNA reads TGTGCCAGCAGCGCCGGGACTAGCGAAGTCAATGAGCAGTTCTTC.

The chain combines TRBV11-3 with TRBJ2-1; TRBD1 agrees at 7 bases. The CDR3 consists of 15 residues. Unmatched junction bases numbered 5, after V lost 6 bases and J lost 0 bases. Germline V lookup: CDR1 SGHNT, CDR2 YENEEA. The CDR3 DNA follows: TGTGCCAGCAGTAGACAGGGAAGCTCCTACAATGAGCAGTTCTTC. Amino acid sequence: CASSRQGSSYNEQFF.

V is TRBV28 and J is TRBJ1-2; 11 positions match TRBD1. This CDR3 spans 13 amino acids. With V trimmed by 9 bases and J by 5 bases, 5 bases remained unmatched. The germline gives CDR1 MDHEN, CDR2 SYDVKM. The DNA of the CDR3 is TGTGCCAGTCGGGACAGGGGGTTGTATGGCTACACCTTC. Amino acid sequence: CASRDRGLYGYTF.

In this sample, this clone turned up a few times. J is TRBJ2-7 and V is TRBV4-1; 10 bases agree with TRBD2. This CDR3 spans 16 amino acids. CDR1 MGHRA and CDR2 YSYEKL come from the germline V gene. With 0 bases clipped from V and 1 base from J, the junction kept 3 bases outside the gene matches. Written as DNA, the CDR3 is TGCGCCAGCAGCCAAGATGCTAGCGGGAGATCCTACGAGCAGTACTTC. The encoded protein is CASSQDASGRSYEQYF.

The V and J genes are TRBV18 and TRBJ2-3, with a tentative D call TRBD2 (5 bases). V lost 4 bases, J lost 3 bases, and 8 bases lay in between. CDR3 length: 13 amino acids. The V gene's germline CDR1 is KGHSH and CDR2 LQKENI. The CDR3 protein is CASSQSGTDTQYF. Here the CDR3 DNA reads TGTGCCAGCTCACAATCGGGGACAGATACGCAGTATTTT.

The chain uses TRBV19 and TRBJ1-2, with a weak D call TRBD1 (6 bases). Trimming cost V 5 bases and J 5 bases, with 18 bases left between them. The germline gives CDR1 LNHDA, CDR2 SQIVND (reference sequence). This CDR3 is built from 15 residues. This chain's CDR3 is CASSLGQGNIYGYTF. CDR3 sequence (DNA): TGTGCCAGTAGTCTGGGCCAGGGGAATATTTATGGCTACACCTTC.